The rows below give T cell receptor beta chains drawn from one sample of a study of blood T cell dynamics during melanoma immunotherapy. This table comes from immunoSEQ multiplex PCR, and its TCRdb copy is limited to in-frame clones, with some not included. This table has 9,900 or so clones, 70% to 90% appearing once. The material was blood, obtained from a patient treated with checkpoint blockade. All receptors come from a human donor with melanoma. Each CDR3 is given with its conserved first and last residue. The D gene is left open where the match is weak. Rows may omit the clone size; those that give it use once, few, many or a size class.

clone_size	v_call	d_call	j_call	cdr3_nt	cdr3_aa
-	TRBV7-9	-	TRBJ2-2	TGTGCCAGCAGCTTAGGCGGGGGCTCCGGGGAGCTGTTTTTT	CASSLGGGSGELFF
-	TRBV2	TRBD1	TRBJ1-1	TGTGCCAGCAGTTTGACAGGGGGTGACACTGAAGCTTTCTTT	CASSLTGGDTEAFF
-	TRBV10-3	TRBD1	TRBJ1-2	TGTGCCACTGGGACAGGGGTAAACTATGGCTACACCTTC	CATGTGVNYGYTF
-	TRBV11-2	-	TRBJ2-1	TGTGCCAGCAGCCGCCCGCGGACAGTCTACAATGAGCAGTTCTTC	CASSRPRTVYNEQFF
-	TRBV30	-	TRBJ2-3	TGTGCCTGGAGTGTAGCCCCCACAGATACGCAGTATTTT	CAWSVAPTDTQYF
-	TRBV6-6	TRBD1	TRBJ1-5	TGTGCCAGCAGTTACTCGAGACAGGGGCATCAGCCCCAGCATTTT	CASSYSRQGHQPQHF
-	TRBV28	-	TRBJ1-2	TGTGCCAGCAGTTTCGACGGTATCTATGGCTACACCTTC	CASSFDGIYGYTF
once	TRBV4-3	TRBD2	TRBJ2-5	TGCGCCAGCAGCCGAGGACTAGCGGGAGTCTCGAGCCCCCGGGAGACCCAGTACTTC	CASSRGLAGVSSPRETQYF
-	TRBV4-1	TRBD2	TRBJ2-5	TGCGCCAGCAGCCAAGCCCCGACTAGCGGGAGGCCTAAGTACCAAGAGACCCAGTACTTC	CASSQAPTSGRPKYQETQYF
-	TRBV30	TRBD2	TRBJ2-1	TGTGCCAGTAGCGGGAGCGGAGTCGAGCAGTTCTTC	CASSGSGVEQFF
-	TRBV19	-	TRBJ2-3	TGTGCCAGTAGTCGGCGCACAGATACGCAGTATTTT	CASSRRTDTQYF
-	TRBV2	TRBD1	TRBJ2-7	TGTGCCGGGACAGGGGCGATGGATGGCGAGCAGTACTTC	CAGTGAMDGEQYF
-	TRBV18	-	TRBJ2-1	TGTGCCAGCTCTCCCCCCAAGCGGAGCTCCTACAATGAGCAGTTCTTC	CASSPPKRSSYNEQFF
-	TRBV7-2	-	TRBJ2-5	TGTGCCAGCAGCTTAGCCCGCAGACAAGAGACCCAGTACTTC	CASSLARRQETQYF
-	TRBV7-2	-	TRBJ2-5	TGTGCCAGCAGCTTAGTTTGGACGGATCAAGAGACCCAGTACTTC	CASSLVWTDQETQYF
-	TRBV6-6	-	TRBJ1-1	TGTGCCAGCAGTTACTCGATCGGGGAGAACACTGAAGCTTTCTTT	CASSYSIGENTEAFF
once	TRBV19	-	TRBJ1-2	TGTGCCAGTAGTATGGACTATGGCTACACCTTC	CASSMDYGYTF
-	TRBV11-1	TRBD2	TRBJ2-2	TGTGCCAGCAGCTTTCCAGTCCTAGCGGGAGCGAGCGGGGAGCTGTTTTTT	CASSFPVLAGASGELFF
-	TRBV23-1	-	TRBJ1-1	TGCGCCAGCAGTCAATTCCGGCGGCCGAACACTGAAGCTTTCTTT	CASSQFRRPNTEAFF
-	TRBV7-9	TRBD2	TRBJ2-1	TGTGCCAGCAGCTTTGGACTAGCGGGAGTGTTTGAGCAGTTCTTC	CASSFGLAGVFEQFF
-	TRBV6-6	-	TRBJ1-1	TGTGCCAGCGAGGCAGGCGCTGAAGCTTTCTTT	CASEAGAEAFF
few	TRBV5-6	-	TRBJ2-2	TGTGCCAGCAGCTTGGGGGATACCGGGGAGCTGTTTTTT	CASSLGDTGELFF
once	TRBV19	-	TRBJ2-7	TGTGCCAGTACGGGGCCGGGGTTCTACGAGCAGTACTTC	CASTGPGFYEQYF
once	TRBV28	-	TRBJ1-2	TGTGCCAGCAGTGCGGGGGGGGCCCACTATGGCTACACCTTC	CASSAGGAHYGYTF
-	TRBV6-1	-	TRBJ2-1	TGTGCCAGCAGTGAATGGGGGGCGCAAACCAATGAGCAGTTCTTC	CASSEWGAQTNEQFF
-	TRBV27	-	TRBJ2-6	TGTGCCAGCAGTTTATCTGGGGCTGGGGCCAACGTCCTGACTTTC	CASSLSGAGANVLTF
few	TRBV7-9	TRBD1	TRBJ2-5	TGTGCCAGCAGCGGGGACAGGGGAGAGACCCAGTACTTC	CASSGDRGETQYF
-	TRBV6-4	TRBD2	TRBJ2-1	TGTGCCAGCAGTGAGGGACTAGACCCCTACAATGAGCAGTTCTTC	CASSEGLDPYNEQFF
-	TRBV7-9	-	TRBJ2-4	TGTGCCAGCAGCTTATATCAGGCGGACATTCAGTACTTC	CASSLYQADIQYF
-	TRBV5-1	-	TRBJ1-3	TGCGCCAGCAGCTTGTCCGGCCGGGACTCTGGAAACACCATATATTTT	CASSLSGRDSGNTIYF
-	TRBV4-1	-	TRBJ2-1	TGCGCCAGCAGCCAAGATCCGGCTAGCTCCTACAATGAGCAGTTCTTC	CASSQDPASSYNEQFF
few	TRBV5-4	-	TRBJ2-2	TGTGCCAGCAGCTTACAACTAGCGAACACCGGGGAGCTGTTTTTT	CASSLQLANTGELFF
-	TRBV7-9	TRBD1	TRBJ2-7	TGTGCCAGCAGCCCCTCCGGGACAGGGGATGAGCAGTACTTC	CASSPSGTGDEQYF
few	TRBV6-5	TRBD1	TRBJ2-7	TGTGCCAGCGGACAGGGTGGGGGCGGGTACGAGCAGTACTTC	CASGQGGGGYEQYF
-	TRBV5-6	-	TRBJ2-5	TGTGCCAGCAGTCTACGGGACCTTCGTTTGTCGGAGACCCAGTACTTC	CASSLRDLRLSETQYF
-	TRBV28	TRBD1	TRBJ1-1	TGTGCCAGCAGCCCACTCCTACAGGGGTACATGAACACTGAAGCTTTCTTT	CASSPLLQGYMNTEAFF